The source of this TCR beta chain is a study of a mutant IDH1 vaccine in newly diagnosed glioma. This clone was counted a few times. Some clones are missing from TCRdb's copy, which holds only in-frame ones; the method was immunoSEQ multiplex PCR. The data contain about 51,000 clones, about 83% of them singletons. This CDR3 has 12 residues. Trimming stripped 2 bases from V and 6 bases from J, with 7 bases between. Germline-derived CDR1 and CDR2 are SEHNR and FQNEAQ (reference sequence). Described time point: baseline, week 1 (first vaccination visit). Specified treatment: pre-vaccination baseline after standard-of-care therapy.

The chain recombines TRBV7-9 with TRBJ1-1; D unclear. This TCR came from a woman aged 40 to 50 with glioma. The sequenced sample was PBMCs, obtained from a glioma patient treated with radiotherapy, temozolomide or both. As DNA, the CDR3 is TGTGCCAGCAGCTTACGTGGGGCTGAAGCTTTCTTT. Residues: CASSLRGAEAFF.